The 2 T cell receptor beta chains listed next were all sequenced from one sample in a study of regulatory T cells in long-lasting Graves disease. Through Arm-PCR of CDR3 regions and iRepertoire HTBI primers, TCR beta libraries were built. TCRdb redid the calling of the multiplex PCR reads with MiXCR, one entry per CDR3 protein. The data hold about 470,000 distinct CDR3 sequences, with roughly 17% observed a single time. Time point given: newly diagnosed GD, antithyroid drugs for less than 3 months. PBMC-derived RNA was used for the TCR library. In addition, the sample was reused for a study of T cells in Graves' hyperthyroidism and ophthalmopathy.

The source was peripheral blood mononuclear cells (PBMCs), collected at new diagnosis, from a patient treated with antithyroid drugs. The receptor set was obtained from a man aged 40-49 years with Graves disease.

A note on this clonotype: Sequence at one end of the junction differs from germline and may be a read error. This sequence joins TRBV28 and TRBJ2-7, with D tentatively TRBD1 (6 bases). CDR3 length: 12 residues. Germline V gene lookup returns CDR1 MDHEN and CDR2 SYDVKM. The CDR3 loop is CASSLRQEERYF. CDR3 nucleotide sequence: TGTGCCAGCAGTCTGAGACAGGAAGAGCGGTACTTC.

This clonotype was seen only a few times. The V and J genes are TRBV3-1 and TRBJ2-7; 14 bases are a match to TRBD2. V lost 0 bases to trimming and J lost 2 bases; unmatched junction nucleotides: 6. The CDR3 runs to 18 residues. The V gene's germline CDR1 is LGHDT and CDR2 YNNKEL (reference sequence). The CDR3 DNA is TGTGCCAGCAGCCAAGATAGTTCGGGACTAGCGGGGGCCTACGAGCAGTACTTC. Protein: CASSQDSSGLAGAYEQYF.